The following is a T cell receptor (beta chain) sequence with its context. The source of the sample is a study of shared clonotypes between healthy human individuals. Study-level background: Per donor, three plates held CD4 naive cells, three held CD4 memory, two held CD8 naive and one held CD8 memory.

The protocol was immunoSEQ multiplex PCR, while the TCRdb copy is restricted to in-frame clones and leaves out a portion. The sample holds about 800,000 clones, about 96% seen once. Only CD45RO-negative cells positively selected for CCR7 counted as naive CD8 cells, so terminally differentiated effector memory CD45RA+ cells were excluded. The CDR3 consists of 13 residues. Germline V gene sequence: CDR1 GTSNPN, CDR2 SVGIG (reference sequence). Losses at the gene ends were 7 bases for V and 4 bases for J; bases not matched to a gene: 6. The TCR sequence derives from a man aged 30 to 39 in good health. Sequencing used naive CD8+ T cells sorted from blood. The chain carries TRBV30 and TRBJ2-7; 11 nucleotides align to TRBD1. This chain's CDR3 is CAFGQGAGYEQYF. CDR3 DNA sequence: TGTGCCTTCGGACAGGGGGCAGGGTACGAGCAGTACTTC. The entire variable domain, with the rest obtained from reference TRBV30 and TRBJ2-7, is as follows: SQTIHQWPATLVQPVGSPLSLECTVEGTSNPNLYWYRQAAGRGLQLLFYSVGIGQISSEVPQNLSASRPQDRQFILSSKKLLLSDSGFYLCAFGQGAGYEQYFGPGTRLTVT.